This paragraph reports one T cell receptor (beta chain). Its target is unknown. The CDR3 length is 12 residues. After removal of 5 bases from V and 13 bases from J, the junction contained 6 bases not matched to a gene. CDR1 is MDHEN and CDR2 is SYDVKM in the germline V gene. Researchers ran the PCR with 60 Vbeta and 13 Jbeta primers. Data came from immunoSEQ multiplex PCR; TCRdb stores just in-frame clones and leaves some out. The data hold around 190,000 clones, with less than 90% observed a single time. The data belong to a study of cytomegalovirus exposure and HLA in healthy donors. Study outcomes and limitations: Productive status was seen about 90% or about 30% of the time for most TCR beta V segments in an earlier analysis.

The sequence came from a woman younger than 45 in good health and CMV-seronegative. What was sequenced was PBMCs. The chain links TRBV28 to TRBJ2-1; 9 bases map to TRBD2. The CDR3 bases are TGTGCCAGCAGTCAACTAGCGGGTGTTCAGTTCTTC. Its protein product is CASSQLAGVQFF.